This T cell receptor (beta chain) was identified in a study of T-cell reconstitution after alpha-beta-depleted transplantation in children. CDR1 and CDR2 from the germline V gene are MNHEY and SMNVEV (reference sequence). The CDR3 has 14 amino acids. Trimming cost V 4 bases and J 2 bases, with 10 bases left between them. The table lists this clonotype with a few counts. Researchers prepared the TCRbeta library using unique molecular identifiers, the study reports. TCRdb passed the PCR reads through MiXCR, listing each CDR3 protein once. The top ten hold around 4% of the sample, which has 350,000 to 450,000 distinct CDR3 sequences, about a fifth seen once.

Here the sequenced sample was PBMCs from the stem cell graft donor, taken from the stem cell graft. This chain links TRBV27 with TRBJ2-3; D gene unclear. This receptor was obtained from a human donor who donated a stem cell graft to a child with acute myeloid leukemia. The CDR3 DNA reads TGTGCCAGCAGTTATGACCTGAACACAGATACGCAGTATTTT. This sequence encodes CASSYDLNTDTQYF.